The clone carrying this T cell receptor beta chain turned up a few times. The antigen remains undetermined. The data stem from a study of CD8 T cells in ankylosing spondylitis. TCRdb called the 5' RACE reads again in MiXCR, with one record for every CDR3 protein. The sample holds hundreds of thousands of distinct CDR3 sequences; about 25% are singletons and the top ten take 0.85% to 1%. The study's findings and limits: Roughly 8 highly homologous variants formed a TCR beta motif that appeared characteristic of ankylosing spondylitis blood.

Germline loops: CDR1 GTSNPN, CDR2 SVGIG (reference sequence). The CDR3 covers 13 residues. V lost 3 bases to trimming and J lost 10 bases; unmatched junction nucleotides: 4. The rearrangement links TRBV30 to TRBJ1-6; 9 bases align to TRBD1. The sequence was collected from a male donor with ankylosing spondylitis. The specimen sequenced was blood, either unsorted or a sorted T cell fraction (not recorded which). CDR3 loop: CAWRADRGSPLHF. CDR3 DNA sequence: TGTGCCTGGAGAGCGGACAGGGGATCACCCCTCCACTTT.